This entry is about one T cell receptor (beta chain). There is no known antigen for this receptor. Qualities for individual bases were not recorded, and no much larger clone is one base off. The record originates from a study of shared clonotypes between healthy human individuals (dated by TCRdb to the early 2020s). As for the study more broadly: A few men and two women, aged 18 to 49 years, made up the cohort. Between about 0.94 and 8.9 billion PBMCs per donor were obtained by leukapheresis. The study deeply sequenced blood TCR repertoires of five healthy adults to estimate repertoire size and the extent of clonotype sharing between individuals. Per donor, three plates each were used for CD4 naive and CD4 memory, two for CD8 naive, and one for CD8 memory. Different laboratories and diverse techniques were used to prepare libraries and sequence TCR repertoires, to increase sequencing depth and limit assay-specific biases. Study-wide findings and limitations: When several donors were compared, the shared fraction of clonotypes was around 5.1% for naive CD4, less than 4% for naive CD8, 2% to 2.5% for memory CD4, and roughly 0.4% for memory CD8. Sampling was restricted to blood, and TCR repertoires in tissues likely differ from the TCR repertoires found in blood. Larger estimated clonotype richness was generally found for naive subsets than for memory subsets. Even with the large sequencing depth, rarefaction of the sorted-subset datasets indicated that sequencing was incomplete. Compared with non-shared clonotypes, the clonotypes found in all four sorted-subset donors had higher generation probabilities. Because the study included only a small number of donors, the genetic and exposure-history diversity represented was limited. Pairwise subsampling indicated that sequencing depth was expected to affect the degree of clonotype sharing among donors.

Reading the germline V gene gives CDR1 MGHRA and CDR2 YSYEKL. The junction shows trimming of 8 bases on V and 4 bases on J, plus 15 bases between the germline ends. Including cysteine and phenylalanine, the CDR3 has 13 amino acids. Only CDR3 DNA remains: 39 bases, in frame from the first base. Using the deep immunoSEQ assay, TCR CDR3 regions were amplified from genomic DNA by multiplex PCR. For each cell subset, the extracted genomic DNA was distributed evenly across all wells of several immunoSEQ 96-well plates, and each plate served as one replicate. Each replicate PCR for sorted subsets received around 200 ng genomic DNA, equal to roughly 29,000 T cell genomes. Purified libraries were quantified with a Qubit 3.0 fluorometer, sized on a Bioanalyzer 2100, and re-quantified with the KAPA Library Quantification kit. A separate single-read 150-cycle Illumina NextSeq 550 flow cell was used to sequence each immunoSEQ 96-well plate. As for the original processing: Because the immunoSEQ output held only junctional sequences and lacked quality scores, the filtering could not match the filtering applied to full-length reads. Sequences were annotated with PyIR, a Python wrapper for IgBLAST v1.9, and V/J genes and CDR3 were assigned using IMGT germline references. Reads were removed for weak V/J assignments (E-value above 1e-6), missing CDR3, stop codons, out-of-frame junctions, or ambiguous translated residues. V3J clonotypes were defined as sequences sharing an identical inferred V gene, J gene, and CDR3 amino acid sequence. The percentage overlap between two repertoires was calculated by dividing the number of shared unique clonotypes by the size of the smaller repertoire. RTK rarefaction, the Chao1 estimator, and Recon v2.1 estimates of unobserved clonotypes were used to assess repertoire richness. OLGA was used to compute generation probabilities for all TCRbeta clonotypes that the gDNA method yielded from several donors. TCRdb took this table from immuneACCESS and kept in-frame rearrangements with V and J called. Such tables lack part of the clones; where checked against another copy, unresolved V genes explain under half of the gap, and the rest is unexplained. V, J and clone size were drawn from that table, and D and trimming were deduced from the DNA. The table for this sample lists 500,000 to 550,000 clones; approximately 95% of them were counted only once. The top ten clones comprise nearly 0.065% of the sample.

Healthy HIV-negative adults with no recently reported acute infections or vaccinations were included as donors. Every donor was a Caucasian adult residing in Nashville, Tennessee, USA. CD4+ T cells were enriched through magnetic negative selection, after which naive cells were positively selected on CD45RA and the remaining negative fraction served as the memory subset. Blood was collected by leukapheresis, and PBMCs were isolated by Ficoll-Histopaque density gradient centrifugation and then cryopreserved in liquid nitrogen vapor phase. Purity and quantity of every magnetically sorted T cell population were checked by analytical flow cytometry. From each sorted fraction, genomic DNA was isolated and quantified by UV absorbance on a Nanodrop 2000c.

This chain joins TRBV4-1 to TRBJ2-7; there is no confident call for the D gene. This clonotype was sampled from a woman in her 30s in good health. The material sequenced was naive CD4+ T cells sorted from blood. This specimen's cell subset or site label, per the study, means: CD45RA+ positively selected. The bases read TGCGCCAGCGGTCCGACCCCCTCTTACGAGCAGTACTTC. This translates into CASGPTPSYEQYF.